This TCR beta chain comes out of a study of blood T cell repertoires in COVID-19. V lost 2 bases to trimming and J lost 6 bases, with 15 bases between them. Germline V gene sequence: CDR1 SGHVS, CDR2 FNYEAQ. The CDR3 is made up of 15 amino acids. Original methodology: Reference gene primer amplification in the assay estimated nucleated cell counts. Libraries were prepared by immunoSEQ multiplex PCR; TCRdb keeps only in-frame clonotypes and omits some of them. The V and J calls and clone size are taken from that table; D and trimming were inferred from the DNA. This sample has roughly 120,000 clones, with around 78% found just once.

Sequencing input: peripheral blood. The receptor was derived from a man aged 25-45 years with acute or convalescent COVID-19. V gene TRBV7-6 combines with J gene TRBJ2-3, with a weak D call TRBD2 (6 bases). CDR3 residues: CASSLTPGVRDTQYF. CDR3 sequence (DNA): TGTGCCAGCAGCTTAACCCCGGGAGTAAGGGATACGCAGTATTTT.